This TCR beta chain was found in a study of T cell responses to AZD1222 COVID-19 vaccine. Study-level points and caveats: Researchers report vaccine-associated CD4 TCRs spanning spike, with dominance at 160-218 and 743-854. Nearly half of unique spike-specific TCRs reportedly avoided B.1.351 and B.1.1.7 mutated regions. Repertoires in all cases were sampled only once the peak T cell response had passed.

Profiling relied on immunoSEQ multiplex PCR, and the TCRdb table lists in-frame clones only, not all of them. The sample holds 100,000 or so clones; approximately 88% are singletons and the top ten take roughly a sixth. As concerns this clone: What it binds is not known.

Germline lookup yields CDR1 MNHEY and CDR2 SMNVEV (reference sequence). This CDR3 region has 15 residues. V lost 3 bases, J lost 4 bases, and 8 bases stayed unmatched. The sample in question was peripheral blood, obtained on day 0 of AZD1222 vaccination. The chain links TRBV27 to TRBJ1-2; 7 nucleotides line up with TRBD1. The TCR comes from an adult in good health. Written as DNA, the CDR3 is TGTGCCAGCAGTTTGGAACAGGGGAAAGGCTATGGCTACACCTTC. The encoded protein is CASSLEQGKGYGYTF.